This T cell receptor beta chain was identified in a study of cytomegalovirus exposure and HLA in healthy donors. Broader study findings: Rarity characterized most TCR sequences, yet some public TCRs appeared in many donors.

Use of 60 Vbeta and 13 Jbeta primers characterized the PCR. Sequencing used immunoSEQ multiplex PCR; TCRdb keeps in-frame clones, though not all of them. This sample yields roughly 160,000 clones, of which 84% are seen a single time; around 0.96% belongs to the top ten. The CDR3 is 14 residues long. Germline V lookup: CDR1 MGHDK, CDR2 SYGVNS. V lost 3 bases, J lost 4 bases, and 11 bases lay in between. Only a few counts were recorded for this clone. Its antigen is as yet unknown. The rearrangement joins TRBV25-1 to TRBJ2-3; D call uncertain. This clonotype was sampled from a man aged 30-40 years in good health and CMV-seronegative. Material for sequencing was PBMCs. Written as DNA, the CDR3 is TGTGCCAGCAGTGACCAAAGAGCCTCAGATACGCAGTATTTT. It codes for CASSDQRASDTQYF.